The present T cell receptor (beta chain) was sequenced within a study of a mutant IDH1 vaccine in newly diagnosed glioma. Background on the study: Initiation of the vaccine course occurred 4-6 weeks after radiotherapy alone, or alongside temozolomide cycles. Study-wide findings and caveats: The study observed vaccine-induced immune responses in roughly 93% of patients. Among top peripheral T cell clonotypes, changes seemed unrelated to pseudoprogression.

The CDR3 is made up of 14 amino acids. Looked up from germline, CDR1 is LNHDA and CDR2 is SQIVND (reference sequence). Trimming removed 0 bases from V and 6 bases from J, with 12 bases in between. About this clone: Its specificity is unknown.

Time point indicated: week 11, during vaccination. It was 300 ug of mutant IDH1 20-mer peptide that made up each vaccine dose, given with topical imiquimod. Only in-frame clones appear in the TCRdb table, and some are missing; sequencing was by immunoSEQ multiplex PCR. The table shows tens of thousands of clones, with 85% to 90% occurring only once. The receptor was derived from a man aged 18 to 29 with glioma. Sequences were derived from PBMCs, sampled from a glioma patient whose treatment included an IDH1 peptide vaccine. The chain combines TRBV19 with TRBJ2-7; no firm D call. CDR3 bases: TGTGCCAGTAGTATAGATCGTGGCTTGGGCGAGCAGTACTTC. It specifies CASSIDRGLGEQYF.